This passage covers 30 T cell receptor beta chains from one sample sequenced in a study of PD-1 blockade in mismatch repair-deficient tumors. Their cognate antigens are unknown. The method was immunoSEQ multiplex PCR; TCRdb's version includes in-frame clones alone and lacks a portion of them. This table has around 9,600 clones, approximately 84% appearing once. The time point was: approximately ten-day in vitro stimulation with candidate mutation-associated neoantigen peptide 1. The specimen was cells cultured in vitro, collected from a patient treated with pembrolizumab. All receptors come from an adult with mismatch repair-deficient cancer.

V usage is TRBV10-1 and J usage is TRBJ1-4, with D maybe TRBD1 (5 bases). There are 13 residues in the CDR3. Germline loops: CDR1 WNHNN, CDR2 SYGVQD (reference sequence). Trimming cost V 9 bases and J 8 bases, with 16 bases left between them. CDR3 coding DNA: TGCGCCAGGTTGGCGGGGGTTCGAGAAAAACTGTTTTTT. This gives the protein CARLAGVREKLFF.

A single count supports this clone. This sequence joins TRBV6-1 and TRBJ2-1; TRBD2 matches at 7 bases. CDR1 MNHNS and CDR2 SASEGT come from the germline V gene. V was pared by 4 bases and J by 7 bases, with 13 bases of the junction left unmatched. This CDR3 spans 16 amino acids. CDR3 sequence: CASSVLSPGEGNEQFF. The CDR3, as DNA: TGTGCCAGCAGTGTGCTTAGCCCCGGGGAGGGGAATGAGCAGTTCTTC.

This CDR3 reads CASTRLAGAHEQYF. The CDR3 nucleotides read TGTGCCAGCACCAGACTAGCGGGAGCCCACGAGCAGTACTTC. The V and J genes are TRBV5-4 and TRBJ2-7, with 12 nucleotides matching TRBD2. The CDR3 contains 14 residues. The V gene's germline CDR1 is SGHNT and CDR2 YYREEE (reference sequence). Trimming took 6 bases from V and 5 from J; bases not matched to a gene: 6.

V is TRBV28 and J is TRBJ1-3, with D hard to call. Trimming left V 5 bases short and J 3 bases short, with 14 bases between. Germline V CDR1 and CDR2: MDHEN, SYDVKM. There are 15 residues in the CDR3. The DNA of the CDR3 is TGTGCCAGCAGTACCCCGGGAGTGGGTGGAAACACCATATATTTT. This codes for CASSTPGVGGNTIYF.

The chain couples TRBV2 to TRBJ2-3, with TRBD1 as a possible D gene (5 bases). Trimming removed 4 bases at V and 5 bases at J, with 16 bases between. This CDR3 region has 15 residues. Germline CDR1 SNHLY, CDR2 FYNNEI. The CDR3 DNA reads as TGTGCCAGCAGTGCGTCAGGGAACCAAGGAGATACGCAGTATTTT. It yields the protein CASSASGNQGDTQYF.

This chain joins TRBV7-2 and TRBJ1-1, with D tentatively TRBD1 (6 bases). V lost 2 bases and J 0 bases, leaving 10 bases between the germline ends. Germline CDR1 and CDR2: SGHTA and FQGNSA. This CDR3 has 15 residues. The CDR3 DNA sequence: TGTGCCAGCAGCTTATGGGGGGCCTTGAACACTGAAGCTTTCTTT. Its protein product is CASSLWGALNTEAFF.

CDR3 in amino acids: CASSLPGLRTDTQYF. CDR3 DNA sequence: TGTGCCAGCAGTTTACCGGGACTACGCACAGATACGCAGTATTTT. The V call is TRBV27, the J call TRBJ2-3, with 7 bases that match TRBD2. Germline V gene data show CDR1 as MNHEY and CDR2 as SMNVEV (reference sequence). J gave up 1 base and V 2 bases, and 3 bases lay outside the gene matches. There are 15 residues in the CDR3.

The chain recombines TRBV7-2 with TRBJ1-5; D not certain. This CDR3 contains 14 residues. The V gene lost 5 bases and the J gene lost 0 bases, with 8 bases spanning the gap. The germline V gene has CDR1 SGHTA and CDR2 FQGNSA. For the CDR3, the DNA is TGTGCCAGCAGCCGCGACAATAGCAATCAGCCCCAGCATTTT. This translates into CASSRDNSNQPQHF.

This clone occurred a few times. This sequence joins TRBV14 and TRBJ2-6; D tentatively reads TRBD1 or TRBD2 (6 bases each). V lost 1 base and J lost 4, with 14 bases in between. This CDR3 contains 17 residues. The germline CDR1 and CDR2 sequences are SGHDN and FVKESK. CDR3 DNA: TGTGCCAGCAGCCAAGTCGGGGGCTTAATGGGGGCCAACGTCCTGACTTTC. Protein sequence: CASSQVGGLMGANVLTF.

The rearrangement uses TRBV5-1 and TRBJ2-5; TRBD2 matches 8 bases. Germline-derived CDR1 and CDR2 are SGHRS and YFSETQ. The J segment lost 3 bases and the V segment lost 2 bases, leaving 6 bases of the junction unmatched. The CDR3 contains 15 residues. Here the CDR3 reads CASSLTGREEETQYF. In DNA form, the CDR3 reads TGCGCCAGCAGCTTAACCGGGAGGGAGGAAGAGACCCAGTACTTC.

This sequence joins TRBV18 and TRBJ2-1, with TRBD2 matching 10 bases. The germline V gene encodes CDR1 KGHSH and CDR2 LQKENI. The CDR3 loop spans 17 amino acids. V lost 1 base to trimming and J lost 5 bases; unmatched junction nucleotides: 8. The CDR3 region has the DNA TGTGCCAGCTCACCACTAGATAGCGGGAGGCTCAACAATGAGCAGTTCTTC. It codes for CASSPLDSGRLNNEQFF.

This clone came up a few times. DNA for the CDR3: TGTGCCAGCAGCTTAGCCGTCCCAGATACGCAGTATTTT. Amino acid sequence: CASSLAVPDTQYF. This sequence joins TRBV7-2 and TRBJ2-3; D remains ambiguous. Trimming shortened V by 0 bases and J by 4 bases, and 5 bases separated the two germline ends. The germline V gene encodes CDR1 SGHTA and CDR2 FQGNSA. CDR3 size: 13 residues. The variable domain in full, with the rest retrieved from reference TRBV7-2 and TRBJ2-3, is GAGVSQSPSNKVTEKGKDVELRCDPISGHTALYWYRQSLGQGLEFLIYFQGNSAPDKSGLPSDRFSAERTGGSVSTLTIQRTQQEDSAVYLCASSLAVPDTQYFGPGTRLTVL.

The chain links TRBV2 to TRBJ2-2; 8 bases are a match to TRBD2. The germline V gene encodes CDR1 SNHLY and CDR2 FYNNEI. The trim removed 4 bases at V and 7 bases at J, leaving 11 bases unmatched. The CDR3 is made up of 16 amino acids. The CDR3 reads CASSGISGAFGGELFF. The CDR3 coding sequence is TGTGCCAGCAGTGGTATTAGCGGGGCGTTTGGCGGGGAGCTGTTTTTT.

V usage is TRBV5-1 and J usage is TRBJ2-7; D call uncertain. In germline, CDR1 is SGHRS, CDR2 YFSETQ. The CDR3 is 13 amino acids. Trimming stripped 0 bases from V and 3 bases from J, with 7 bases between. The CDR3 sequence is CASSLVGFYEQYF. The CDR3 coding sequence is TGCGCCAGCAGCTTGGTTGGCTTCTACGAGCAGTACTTC.

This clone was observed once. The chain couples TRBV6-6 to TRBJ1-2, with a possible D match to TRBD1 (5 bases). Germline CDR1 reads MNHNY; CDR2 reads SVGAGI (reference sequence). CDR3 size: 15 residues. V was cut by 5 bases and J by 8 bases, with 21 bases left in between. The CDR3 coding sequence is TGTGCCAGCAGTAAACCGGGACGGCCAGCGGAAGGCTACACCTTC. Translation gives CASSKPGRPAEGYTF.

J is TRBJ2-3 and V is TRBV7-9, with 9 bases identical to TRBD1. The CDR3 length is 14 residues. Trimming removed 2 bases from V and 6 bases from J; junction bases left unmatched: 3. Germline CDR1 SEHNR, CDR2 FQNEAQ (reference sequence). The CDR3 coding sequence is TGTGCCAGCAGCTTATTACAGGGGGCGGATACGCAGTATTTT. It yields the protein CASSLLQGADTQYF.

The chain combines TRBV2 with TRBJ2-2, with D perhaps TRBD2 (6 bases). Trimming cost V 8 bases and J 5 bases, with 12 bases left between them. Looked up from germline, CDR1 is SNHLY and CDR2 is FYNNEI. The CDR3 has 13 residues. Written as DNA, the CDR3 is TGTGCCAGCTTGGGACTCGAAACCGGGGAGCTGTTTTTT. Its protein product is CASLGLETGELFF.

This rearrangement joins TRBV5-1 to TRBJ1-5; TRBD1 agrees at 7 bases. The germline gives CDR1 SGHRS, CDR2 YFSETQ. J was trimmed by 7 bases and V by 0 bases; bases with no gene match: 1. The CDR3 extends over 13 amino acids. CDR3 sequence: CASSLGDSQPQHF. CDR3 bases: TGCGCCAGCAGCTTGGGGGACAGCCAGCCCCAGCATTTT.

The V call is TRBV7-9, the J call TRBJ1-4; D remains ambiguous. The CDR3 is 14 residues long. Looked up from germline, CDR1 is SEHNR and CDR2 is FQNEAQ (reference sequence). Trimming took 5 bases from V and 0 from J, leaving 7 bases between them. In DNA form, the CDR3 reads TGTGCCAGCAGCGAGGGAGCAACTAATGAAAAACTGTTTTTT. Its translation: CASSEGATNEKLFF.

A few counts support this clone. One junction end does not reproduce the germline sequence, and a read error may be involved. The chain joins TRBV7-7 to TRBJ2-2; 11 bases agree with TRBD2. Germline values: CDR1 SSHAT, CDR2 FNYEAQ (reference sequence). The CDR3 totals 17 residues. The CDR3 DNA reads TGTGCTAGCAGCACAGATAGCGGGAGGGCCTCGGTCGGGGAGCTGTTTTTT. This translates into CASSTDSGRASVGELFF.

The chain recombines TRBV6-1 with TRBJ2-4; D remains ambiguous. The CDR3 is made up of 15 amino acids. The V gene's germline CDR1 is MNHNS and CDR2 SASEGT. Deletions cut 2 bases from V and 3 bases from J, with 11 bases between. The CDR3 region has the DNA TGTGCCAGCAGTGAACTAACTTCGGACAAAAACATTCAGTACTTC. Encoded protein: CASSELTSDKNIQYF.

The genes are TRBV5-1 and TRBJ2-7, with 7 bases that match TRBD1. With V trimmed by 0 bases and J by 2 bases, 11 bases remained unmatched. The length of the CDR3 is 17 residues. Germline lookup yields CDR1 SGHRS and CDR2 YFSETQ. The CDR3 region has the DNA TGCGCCAGCAGCTTGGCTAAGAGTGGACAGGTTCCCTACGAGCAGTACTTC. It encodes CASSLAKSGQVPYEQYF.

The CDR3 sequence: CASSSLAGRSYNEQFF. CDR3 coding DNA: TGTGCCAGCAGTTCTTTAGCGGGACGCTCCTACAATGAGCAGTTCTTC. This chain connects TRBV6-5 to TRBJ2-1; 8 bases fit TRBD2. V dropped 4 bases and J dropped 0; count of bases not matched to a gene: 5. The CDR3 has 16 amino acids. Germline-derived CDR1 and CDR2 are MNHEY and SVGAGI.

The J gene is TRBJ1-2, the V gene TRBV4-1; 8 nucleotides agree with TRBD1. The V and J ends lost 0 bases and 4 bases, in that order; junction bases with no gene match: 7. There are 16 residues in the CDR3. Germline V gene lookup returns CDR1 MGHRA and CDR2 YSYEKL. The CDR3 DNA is TGCGCCAGCAGCCAAGAGGCAGGGGGCGCCGGCTATGGCTACACCTTC. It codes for CASSQEAGGAGYGYTF.

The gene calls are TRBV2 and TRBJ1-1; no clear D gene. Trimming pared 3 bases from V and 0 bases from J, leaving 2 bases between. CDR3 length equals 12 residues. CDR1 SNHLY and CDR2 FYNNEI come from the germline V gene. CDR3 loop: CASSDLNTEAFF. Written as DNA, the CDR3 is TGTGCCAGCAGTGACTTGAACACTGAAGCTTTCTTT. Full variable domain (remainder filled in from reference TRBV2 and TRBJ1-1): EPEVTQTPSHQVTQMGQEVILRCVPISNHLYFYWYRQILGQKVEFLVSFYNNEISEKSEIFDDQFSVERPDGSNFTLKIRSTKLEDSAMYFCASSDLNTEAFFGQGTRLTVV.

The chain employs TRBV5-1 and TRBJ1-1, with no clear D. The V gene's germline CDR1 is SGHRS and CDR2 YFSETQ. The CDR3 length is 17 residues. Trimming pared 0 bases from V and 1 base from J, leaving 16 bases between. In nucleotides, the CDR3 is TGCGCCAGCAGCTTGGTAGGGTTAACGGCTAGGAACACTGAAGCTTTCTTT. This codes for CASSLVGLTARNTEAFF.

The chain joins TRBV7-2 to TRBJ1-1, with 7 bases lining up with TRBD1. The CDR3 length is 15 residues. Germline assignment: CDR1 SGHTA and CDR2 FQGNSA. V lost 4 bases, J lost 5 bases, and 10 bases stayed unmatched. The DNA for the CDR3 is TGTGCCAGCAGCTACCTACAGGGGTTTGGGACTGAAGCTTTCTTT. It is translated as CASSYLQGFGTEAFF.

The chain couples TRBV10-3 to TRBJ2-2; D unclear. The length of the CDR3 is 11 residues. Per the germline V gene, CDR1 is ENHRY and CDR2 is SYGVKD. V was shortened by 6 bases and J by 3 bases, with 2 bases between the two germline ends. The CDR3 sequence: CAIRDTGELFF. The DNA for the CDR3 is TGTGCCATCAGGGACACCGGGGAGCTGTTTTTT.

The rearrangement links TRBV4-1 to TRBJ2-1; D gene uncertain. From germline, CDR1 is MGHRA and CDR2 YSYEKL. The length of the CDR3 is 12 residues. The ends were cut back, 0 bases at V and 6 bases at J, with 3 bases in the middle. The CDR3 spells CASSQDGNEQFF. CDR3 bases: TGCGCCAGCAGCCAAGACGGCAATGAGCAGTTCTTC.

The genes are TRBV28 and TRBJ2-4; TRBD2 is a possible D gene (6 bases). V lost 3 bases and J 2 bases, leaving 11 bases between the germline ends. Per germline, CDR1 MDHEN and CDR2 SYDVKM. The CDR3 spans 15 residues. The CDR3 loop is CASSLRGEPKNIQYF. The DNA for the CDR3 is TGTGCCAGCAGTTTGCGGGGCGAACCCAAAAACATTCAGTACTTC.